Listed here are 21 T cell receptor beta chains from one sample, sequenced in a study of Ad26.COV2.S vaccination and SARS-CoV-2 variants. Specified treatment: about 20 received Ad26.COV2.S at low or high dose, single or two shots; roughly 5 received placebo; per-sample allocation not given. Sample collection was performed on day 63 after the first vaccine or placebo injection. The repertoire was sequenced with immunoSEQ multiplex PCR; TCRdb's copy has only in-frame clones and lacks some. The profile shows about 390,000 clones, around 85% of them singletons. Sequenced here: peripheral blood, sampled in a trial of Ad26.COV2.S vaccine versus placebo. The receptors here all came from a person between 18 and 65 years old who received the Ad26.COV2.S COVID-19 vaccine or a placebo.

The genes are TRBV7-2 and TRBJ1-1; no firm D call. This CDR3 is built from 13 residues. Trimming stripped 5 bases from V and 1 base from J, with 8 bases between. The germline V gene has CDR1 SGHTA and CDR2 FQGNSA. CDR3 residues: CASSVSRNTEAFF. The CDR3 DNA sequence: TGTGCCAGCAGCGTCTCGAGGAACACTGAAGCTTTCTTT.

The gene calls are TRBV7-9 and TRBJ2-5; 11 bases map to TRBD2. The V gene end was trimmed by 4 bases and the J gene end by 5 bases; junction bases not matched to a gene: 9. The length of the CDR3 is 16 residues. Germline lookup yields CDR1 SEHNR and CDR2 FQNEAQ (reference sequence). CDR3 DNA sequence: TGTGCCAGCAGCTACATTAGCGGGGGGGCCGGTGAGACCCAGTACTTC. This gives the protein CASSYISGGAGETQYF.

The V and J genes are TRBV7-8 and TRBJ2-5; the D is unclear. The CDR3 has 14 residues. The germline CDR1 and CDR2 sequences are SGHVS and FQNEAQ. V gave up 2 bases and J gave up 2 bases, with 9 bases separating them. CDR3 sequence: CASSLLGQQETQYF. The CDR3 bases are TGTGCCAGCAGCTTACTTGGGCAGCAAGAGACCCAGTACTTC. The full variable domain, its missing parts supplied by reference TRBV7-8 and TRBJ2-5, is GAGVSQSPRYKVAKRGQDVALRCDPISGHVSLFWYQQALGQGPEFLTYFQNEAQLDKSGLPSDRFFAERPEGSVSTLKIQRTQQEDSAVYLCASSLLGQQETQYFGPGTRLLVL.

The chain joins TRBV21-1 to TRBJ2-4; TRBD2 was called by the table and not checked on the DNA. TRBV21-1 is annotated as a pseudogene. The CDR3 extends over 16 amino acids. The CDR3 DNA sequence: TGTGCCAGCAGCGAGGACCGGGGATCGAAGGTGAACATTCAGTACTTC. Translating it yields CASSEDRGSKVNIQYF.

The chain employs TRBV5-1 and TRBJ2-1, with 10 bases lining up with TRBD2. The CDR3 extends over 14 amino acids. The V and J ends lost 0 bases and 10 bases, in that order; junction bases with no gene match: 4. Per the germline V gene, CDR1 is SGHRS and CDR2 is YFSETQ. Here the CDR3 DNA reads TGCGCCAGCAGCTTGGAAGCGGGGGGGCTGGAGCAGTTCTTC. Translating it yields CASSLEAGGLEQFF.

The V call is TRBV3-1 (or the pseudogene TRBV3-2), the J call TRBJ2-3; D remains unclear. The CDR3 extends over 13 amino acids. The ends were cut back, 5 bases at V and 2 bases at J, with 8 bases in the middle. CDR1 is LGHDT and CDR2 is YNNKEL in the germline V gene (reference sequence). This CDR3 is CASSYSPTDTQYF. The CDR3 DNA sequence: TGTGCCAGCAGCTACTCACCCACAGATACGCAGTATTTT.

The chain recombines TRBV6-5 with TRBJ2-3, with D maybe TRBD2 (6 bases). This CDR3 contains 15 residues. V was cut by 7 bases and J by 8 bases, with 22 bases left in between. Germline V gene lookup returns CDR1 MNHEY and CDR2 SVGAGI. CDR3 in amino acids: CASTLGGSSLGTQYF. The CDR3 region has the DNA TGTGCCAGCACCCTTGGGGGGTCCAGCCTGGGTACGCAGTATTTT.

J is TRBJ1-6 and V is TRBV5-4, with D possibly matching TRBD1 (5 bases). V lost 0 bases and J lost 5, with 21 bases in between. The germline gives CDR1 SGHNT, CDR2 YYREEE (reference sequence). The CDR3 has 19 residues. CDR3 DNA: TGTGCCAGCAGCTTGGTAGCGGGACCCCTAAGGGGCCATAATTCACCCCTCCACTTT. Its protein product is CASSLVAGPLRGHNSPLHF.

The gene calls are TRBV3-1 (or the pseudogene TRBV3-2) and TRBJ2-1; maybe TRBD1 (5 bases). The CDR3 spans 10 residues. The V gene's germline CDR1 is LGHDT and CDR2 YNNKEL (reference sequence). V gave up 5 bases and J gave up 13 bases, with 9 bases separating them. The chain's CDR3 is CASSGAVQFF. Here the CDR3 DNA reads TGTGCCAGCAGCGGGGCTGTTCAGTTCTTC.

The V call is TRBV7-9, the J call TRBJ2-2; the D is unclear. CDR1 is SEHNR and CDR2 is FQNEAQ in the germline V gene (reference sequence). V was shortened by 8 bases and J by 8 bases, with 15 bases between the two germline ends. This CDR3 is built from 13 residues. The CDR3 spells CASRPGPYGELFF. In DNA, the CDR3 is TGTGCCAGCCGCCCAGGACCTTATGGGGAGCTGTTTTTT.

The rearrangement uses TRBV6-5 and TRBJ1-2; maybe TRBD1 (5 bases). CDR1 MNHEY and CDR2 SVGAGI come from the germline V gene. V lost 0 bases, J lost 5 bases, and 13 bases lay in between. This CDR3 is built from 15 residues. CDR3 DNA sequence: TGTGCCAGCAGTTACTCTCACGCAGGGACTTATGGCTACACCTTC. Translation gives CASSYSHAGTYGYTF.

The V and J genes are TRBV5-4 and TRBJ1-3; the match to TRBD1 covers 7 bases. CDR1 SGHNT and CDR2 YYREEE come from the germline V gene (reference sequence). V was clipped by 4 bases and J by 0 bases; unmatched bases: 1. CDR3 length equals 14 residues. CDR3 sequence reads: CASSRQGSGNTIYF. For the CDR3, the DNA is TGTGCCAGCAGCCGACAGGGCTCTGGAAACACCATATATTTT.

The rearrangement uses TRBV10-3 and TRBJ1-5, with D uncertain. V was clipped by 11 bases and J by 2 bases, with 31 bases between them. The CDR3 spans 19 residues. Germline CDR1 and CDR2: ENHRY and SYGVKD. CDR3 region: CAGVRVINTLYSGNQPQHF. DNA for the CDR3: TGTGCCGGAGTCAGAGTAATTAATACCCTCTACTCGGGCAATCAGCCCCAGCATTTT.

J is TRBJ2-3 and V is TRBV6-5; 10 bases map to TRBD2. The CDR3 is made up of 16 amino acids. The V gene end was trimmed by 2 bases and the J gene end by 1 base; junction bases not matched to a gene: 3. Germline V CDR1 and CDR2: MNHEY, SVGAGI. CDR3 protein: CASSYGLAGGTDTQYF. The DNA of the CDR3 is TGTGCCAGCAGTTACGGTCTAGCGGGGGGCACAGATACGCAGTATTTT.

The genes are TRBV19 and TRBJ1-2; D might be TRBD1 (6 bases). Per germline, CDR1 LNHDA and CDR2 SQIVND (reference sequence). V lost 5 bases and J lost 5, with 6 bases in between. The CDR3 sequence is 11 residues long. This CDR3 reads CASSQGYGYTF. Written as DNA, the CDR3 is TGTGCCAGTAGTCAGGGGTATGGCTACACCTTC.

The V gene is TRBV5-1, the J gene TRBJ2-3; 10 positions match TRBD1. The trim removed 3 bases at V and 6 bases at J, leaving 7 bases unmatched. CDR3 length equals 15 residues. Per germline, CDR1 SGHRS and CDR2 YFSETQ. The CDR3 DNA is TGCGCCAGCAGCTGGGGGACAGGGGATGGCGATACGCAGTATTTT. Residues: CASSWGTGDGDTQYF.

This clone was seen only once. The gene calls are TRBV7-9 and TRBJ2-5; TRBD1 or TRBD2 may be the D gene (5 bases each). Trimming pared 2 bases from V and 4 bases from J, leaving 8 bases between. CDR1 is SEHNR and CDR2 is FQNEAQ in the germline V gene (reference sequence). The CDR3 length is 13 residues. Here the CDR3 reads CASSLRGAETQYF. In DNA form, the CDR3 reads TGTGCCAGCAGCTTAAGGGGAGCAGAGACCCAGTACTTC.

V is TRBV2 and J is TRBJ1-5; D call uncertain. The V and J ends lost 2 bases and 6 bases respectively, with 8 bases between them. The CDR3 is 13 residues long. Germline V gene sequence: CDR1 SNHLY, CDR2 FYNNEI. The CDR3 spells CASSESGLQPQHF. CDR3 nucleotides: TGTGCCAGCAGTGAAAGTGGGCTTCAGCCCCAGCATTTT. The whole variable domain, filled in from reference TRBV2 and TRBJ1-5, reads EPEVTQTPSHQVTQMGQEVILRCVPISNHLYFYWYRQILGQKVEFLVSFYNNEISEKSEIFDDQFSVERPDGSNFTLKIRSTKLEDSAMYFCASSESGLQPQHFGDGTRLSIL.

V is TRBV2 and J is TRBJ1-2; unclear D gene. The germline V gene encodes CDR1 SNHLY and CDR2 FYNNEI. This CDR3 spans 14 amino acids. Trimming pared 7 bases from V and 4 bases from J, leaving 16 bases between. The CDR3 reads CASTASEGIYGYTF. DNA of the CDR3: TGTGCCAGCACCGCCTCTGAGGGAATCTATGGCTACACCTTC.

This clone was seen a single time. This chain links TRBV3-1 (or the pseudogene TRBV3-2) with TRBJ2-5, with a possible D match to TRBD2 (7 bases). Trimming cost V 6 bases and J 4 bases, with 12 bases left between them. The CDR3 runs 13 residues. The germline V gene has CDR1 LGHDT and CDR2 YNNKEL (reference sequence). The CDR3 DNA reads as TGTGCCAGCAGGGGGGGGCCGGGAGAGACCCAGTACTTC. The encoded protein is CASRGGPGETQYF.

The chain has TRBV5-6 and TRBJ1-1; 7 nucleotides align to TRBD1. CDR3 length: 17 amino acids. Germline values: CDR1 SGHDT, CDR2 YYEEEE. V lost 6 bases, J lost 1 base, and 15 bases stayed unmatched. The chain's CDR3 is CASKTTGWALGNTEAFF. For the CDR3, the DNA is TGTGCCAGCAAAACGACAGGGTGGGCGTTAGGGAACACTGAAGCTTTCTTT.